This T cell receptor beta chain was retrieved from a study of T cell responses to AZD1222 COVID-19 vaccine. Worth noting for this clone: The target antigen is unknown.

The study, taken as a whole, reports: There were mostly white British donors and more females than males, and clonal diversity was possibly underestimated. Following two doses of AZD1222, Spike-specific TCR breadth and depth rose. Baseline serology detected seropositivity in only a handful of AZD1222 recipients.

The V gene end was trimmed by 1 base and the J gene end by 4 bases; junction bases not matched to a gene: 2. Germline V gives CDR1 KGHSH, CDR2 LQKENI. This CDR3 has 14 residues. Repertoires were generated with immunoSEQ multiplex PCR, while TCRdb's copy carries only in-frame clones and drops some. The sample includes some 140,000 clones, roughly nine tenths of them seen just once. This sequence was found in an adult in good health. This specimen was peripheral blood, taken on day 0 of MenACWY control vaccination. The chain employs TRBV18 and TRBJ2-5; 8 bases align to TRBD1. The CDR3 reads CASSPRTGRETQYF. In nucleotides, the CDR3 is TGTGCCAGCTCACCACGGACAGGGAGAGAGACCCAGTACTTC.